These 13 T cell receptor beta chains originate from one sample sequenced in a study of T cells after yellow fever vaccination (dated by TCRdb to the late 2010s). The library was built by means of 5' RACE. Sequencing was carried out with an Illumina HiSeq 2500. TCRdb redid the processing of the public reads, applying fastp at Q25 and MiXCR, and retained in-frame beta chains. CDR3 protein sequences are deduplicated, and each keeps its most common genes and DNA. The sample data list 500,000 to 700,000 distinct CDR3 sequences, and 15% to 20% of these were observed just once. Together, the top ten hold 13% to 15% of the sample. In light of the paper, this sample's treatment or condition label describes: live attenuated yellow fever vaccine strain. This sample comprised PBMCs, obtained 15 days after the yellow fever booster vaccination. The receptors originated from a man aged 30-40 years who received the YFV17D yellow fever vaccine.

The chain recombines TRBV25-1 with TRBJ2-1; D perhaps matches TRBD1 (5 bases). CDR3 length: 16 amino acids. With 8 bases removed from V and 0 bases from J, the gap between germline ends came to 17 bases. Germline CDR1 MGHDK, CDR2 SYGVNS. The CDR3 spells CASANKGPSSYNEQFF. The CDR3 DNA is TGTGCCAGCGCGAACAAGGGGCCGAGCTCCTACAATGAGCAGTTCTTC. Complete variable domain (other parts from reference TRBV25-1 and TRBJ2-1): EADIYQTPRYLVIGTGKKITLECSQTMGHDKMYWYQQDPGMELHLIHYSYGVNSTEKGDLSSESTVSRIRTEHFPLTLESARPSHTSQYLCASANKGPSSYNEQFFGPGTRLTVL.

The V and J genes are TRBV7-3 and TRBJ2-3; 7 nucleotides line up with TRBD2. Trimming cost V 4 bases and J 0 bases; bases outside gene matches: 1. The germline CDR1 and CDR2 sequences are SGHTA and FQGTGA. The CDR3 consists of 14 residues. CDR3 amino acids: CASSWEGSTDTQYF. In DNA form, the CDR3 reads TGTGCCAGCAGCTGGGAGGGAAGCACAGATACGCAGTATTTT. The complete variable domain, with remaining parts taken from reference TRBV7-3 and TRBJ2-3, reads GAGVSQTPSNKVTEKGKYVELRCDPISGHTALYWYRQSLGQGPEFLIYFQGTGAADDSGLPNDRFFAVRPEGSVSTLKIQRTERGDSAVYLCASSWEGSTDTQYFGPGTRLTVL.

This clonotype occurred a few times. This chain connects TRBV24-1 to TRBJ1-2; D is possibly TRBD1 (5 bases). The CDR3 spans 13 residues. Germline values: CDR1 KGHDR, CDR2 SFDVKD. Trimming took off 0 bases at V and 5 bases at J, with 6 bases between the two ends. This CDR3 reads CATSDLSGYGYTF. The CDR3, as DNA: TGTGCCACCAGTGATTTGTCAGGGTATGGCTACACCTTC.

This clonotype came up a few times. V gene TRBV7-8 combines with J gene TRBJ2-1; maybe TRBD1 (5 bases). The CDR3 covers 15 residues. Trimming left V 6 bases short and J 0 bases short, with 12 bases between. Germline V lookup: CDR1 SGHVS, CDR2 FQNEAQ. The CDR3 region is CASRSVGASYNEQFF. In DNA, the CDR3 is TGTGCCAGCAGATCCGTAGGGGCCTCCTACAATGAGCAGTTCTTC.

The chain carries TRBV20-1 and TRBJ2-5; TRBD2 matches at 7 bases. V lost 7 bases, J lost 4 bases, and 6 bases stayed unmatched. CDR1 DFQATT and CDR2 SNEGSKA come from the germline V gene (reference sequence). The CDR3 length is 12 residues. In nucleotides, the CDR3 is TGCAGTGGTGCGGGAGTAGTAGAGACCCAGTACTTC. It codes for CSGAGVVETQYF.

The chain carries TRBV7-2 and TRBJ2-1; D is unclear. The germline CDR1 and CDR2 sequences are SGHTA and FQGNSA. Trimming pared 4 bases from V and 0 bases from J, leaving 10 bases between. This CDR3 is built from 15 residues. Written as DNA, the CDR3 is TGTGCCAGCAGCTACATAACCCGCTCCTACAATGAGCAGTTCTTC. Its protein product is CASSYITRSYNEQFF.

In DNA, the CDR3 is TGCAGTGCTACCCCACTAGCCGGACTATACAATGAGCAGTTCTTC. This codes for CSATPLAGLYNEQFF. This rearrangement joins TRBV20-1 to TRBJ2-1; D might be TRBD2 (6 bases). Trimming cost V 4 bases and J 4 bases, with 17 bases left between them. CDR1 is DFQATT, CDR2 SNEGSKA, per germline (reference sequence). The CDR3 totals 15 residues.

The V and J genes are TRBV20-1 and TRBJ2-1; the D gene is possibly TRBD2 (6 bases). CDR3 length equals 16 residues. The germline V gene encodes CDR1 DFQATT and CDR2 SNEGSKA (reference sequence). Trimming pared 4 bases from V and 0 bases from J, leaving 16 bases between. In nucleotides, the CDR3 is TGCAGTGCTAACGCGGGATCCGCGAGCTCCTACAATGAGCAGTTCTTC. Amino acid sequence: CSANAGSASSYNEQFF.

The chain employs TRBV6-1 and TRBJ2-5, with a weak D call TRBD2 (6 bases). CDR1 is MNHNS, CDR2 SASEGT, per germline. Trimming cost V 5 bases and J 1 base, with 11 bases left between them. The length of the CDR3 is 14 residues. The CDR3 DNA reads TGTGCCAGCAGTCGAAGGGACTCCCAAGAGACCCAGTACTTC. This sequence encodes CASSRRDSQETQYF.

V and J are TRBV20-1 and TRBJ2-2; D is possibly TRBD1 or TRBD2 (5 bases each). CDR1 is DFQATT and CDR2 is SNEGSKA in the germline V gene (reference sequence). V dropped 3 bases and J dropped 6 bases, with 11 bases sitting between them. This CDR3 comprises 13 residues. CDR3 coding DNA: TGCAGTGCTAGGGGGCTAGCTCCCGGGGAGCTGTTTTTT. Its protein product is CSARGLAPGELFF.

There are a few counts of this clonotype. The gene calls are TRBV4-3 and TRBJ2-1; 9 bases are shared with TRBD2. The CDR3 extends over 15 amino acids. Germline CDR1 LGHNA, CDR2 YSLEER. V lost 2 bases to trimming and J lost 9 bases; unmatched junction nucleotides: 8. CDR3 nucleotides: TGCGCCAGCAGCCAATTTGCGGGAGGGCCCTTTGAGCAGTTCTTC. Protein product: CASSQFAGGPFEQFF.

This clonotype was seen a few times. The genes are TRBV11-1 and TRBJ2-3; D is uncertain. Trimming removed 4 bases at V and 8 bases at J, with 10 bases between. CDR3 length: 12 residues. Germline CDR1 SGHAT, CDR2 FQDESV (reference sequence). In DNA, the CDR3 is TGTGCCAGCAGCTATGGAAGGCGTACGCAGTATTTT. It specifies CASSYGRRTQYF.

The CDR3 loop is CASSSIPVPYEQYF. CDR3 bases: TGTGCCAGCAGCTCGATCCCGGTCCCCTACGAGCAGTACTTC. The rearrangement uses TRBV7-9 and TRBJ2-7; D remains ambiguous. CDR3 length equals 14 residues. With 4 bases removed from V and 2 bases from J, the gap between germline ends came to 12 bases. Per germline, CDR1 SEHNR and CDR2 FQNEAQ (reference sequence).